Listed below are T cell receptor beta chains from one sample, sequenced in a study of shared clonotypes between healthy human individuals. Produced via immunoSEQ multiplex PCR; TCRdb's table is partial and in-frame only. This table has about 2.4 million clones, 80% to 95% appearing once. The sequencing sample was made of naive CD4+ T cells from PBMCs. The receptor set was obtained from a man aged 18 to 30 in good health. Some clones in this sample may be carry-over from other donors' samples. Both conserved end residues are part of each CDR3. A D gene is named only where the DNA matches it firmly. For some rows the clone size is stated as once, few or many, or as a class when expanded; others skip it.

CDR3 | DNA | J | V | D | length | size
CSPKENTEAFF | TGCAGTCCGAAGGAGAACACTGAAGCTTTCTTT | TRBJ1-1 | TRBV20-1 | - | 11 | -
CASSLTSGYEQYF | TGTGCCAGCAGCCTGACTAGCGGCTACGAGCAGTACTTC | TRBJ2-7 | TRBV21-1 | - | 13 | -
CASSPGARAKNIQYF | TGTGCCAGCAGCCCGGGGGCGAGAGCCAAAAACATTCAGTACTTC | TRBJ2-4 | TRBV28 | - | 15 | -
CASSATSGGTDTQYF | TGTGCCAGCAGTGCGACTAGCGGAGGCACAGATACGCAGTATTTT | TRBJ2-3 | TRBV9 | TRBD2 | 15 | once
CAWSGLAGATDTQYF | TGTGCCTGGTCCGGACTAGCGGGAGCAACAGATACGCAGTATTTT | TRBJ2-3 | TRBV30 | TRBD2 | 15 | -
CASSLRANTEAFF | TGCGCCAGCAGCTTAAGAGCGAACACTGAAGCTTTCTTT | TRBJ1-1 | TRBV5-1 | - | 13 | -
CASRMGPSGANVLTF | TGTGCCAGTAGGATGGGCCCCTCTGGGGCCAACGTCCTGACTTTC | TRBJ2-6 | TRBV19 | - | 15 | -
CASSRGTGTGQSGNTIYF | TGCGCCAGCAGCCGCGGGACAGGGACCGGGCAGTCTGGAAACACCATATATTTT | TRBJ1-3 | TRBV4-1 | TRBD1 | 18 | -
CASIYRGDWGYTF | TGTGCCAGCATCTACCGGGGGGATTGGGGCTACACCTTC | TRBJ1-2 | TRBV2 | - | 13 | -
CASSQDPSGGEETQYF | TGCGCCAGCAGCCAGGACCCATCAGGGGGAGAAGAGACCCAGTACTTC | TRBJ2-5 | TRBV4-1 | TRBD1 | 16 | -
CASSMGLNTEAFF | TGTGCCAGCAGCATGGGATTGAACACTGAAGCTTTCTTT | TRBJ1-1 | TRBV14 | - | 13 | -
CASSTPSGPYEQYF | TGTGCCAGCAGCACTCCTAGCGGACCCTACGAGCAGTACTTC | TRBJ2-7 | TRBV28 | TRBD2 | 14 | -
CSVPTGGSNEKLFF | TGCAGCGTTCCTACAGGGGGGTCGAATGAAAAACTGTTTTTT | TRBJ1-4 | TRBV29-1 | TRBD1 | 14 | -
CASSVGQRNSGANVLTF | TGTGCCAGCAGCGTAGGCCAACGGAACTCTGGGGCCAACGTCCTGACTTTC | TRBJ2-6 | TRBV9 | - | 17 | -
CASSAENRGVYEQYF | TGTGCCAGCAGCGCGGAGAACAGGGGAGTCTACGAGCAGTACTTC | TRBJ2-7 | TRBV27 | TRBD1 | 15 | -
CASTGEGYEQYF | TGTGCCAGCACAGGGGAGGGGTACGAGCAGTACTTC | TRBJ2-7 | TRBV6-1 | - | 12 | -
CASSLDRANTEAFF | TGTGCCAGCAGCTTAGACAGAGCGAACACTGAAGCTTTCTTT | TRBJ1-1 | TRBV7-9 | - | 14 | -